This T cell receptor (beta chain) emerged from a study of cytomegalovirus exposure and HLA in healthy donors. Whole-study findings and limits: In an earlier analysis, in roughly 580 donors, most V segments appeared productive either ~87% or ~30% of the time.

Primers included in the PCR were 60 Vbeta and 13 Jbeta primers. Assay: immunoSEQ multiplex PCR; the TCRdb copy retains only in-frame clones and omits some. Here the sample spans about 120,000 clones, approximately 15% being singletons. The J segment lost 6 bases and the V segment lost 2 bases, leaving 2 bases of the junction unmatched. CDR1 is SGDLS and CDR2 is YYNGEE in the germline V gene. CDR3 length equals 14 residues. Notes on this clone: Its antigen is not known.

The sample taken for sequencing was PBMCs. This TCR came from a woman between 18 and 29 years old in good health and CMV-seronegative. The chain is built from TRBV9 and TRBJ2-3, with TRBD2 matching over 11 bases. The CDR3 region has the DNA TGTGCCAGCAGCGTTAGCGGGGGGGAGGATACGCAGTATTTT. This codes for CASSVSGGEDTQYF.